A selection of T cell receptor beta chains follows, all from one sample in a study of PD-L1 blockade in urothelial cancer. Method: immunoSEQ multiplex PCR; TCRdb's copy keeps in-frame clones and lacks some. The repertoire holds 35,000 to 40,000 clones, with roughly 80% as singletons. The material sequenced was PBMCs, taken around atezolizumab (anti-PD-L1) treatment. The receptors derive from a man older than 75 with urothelial cancer. CDR3s include the opening cysteine and the closing phenylalanine or tryptophan. A D gene is named only where the DNA matches it firmly. The size entry is marked missing in some rows and otherwise reads once, few, many or a size class.

cdr3_aa cdr3_nt clone_size d_call j_call v_call
CASSLVTDRYGYTF TGTGCCAGCAGCTTAGTTACAGATCGCTATGGCTACACCTTC . . TRBJ1-2 TRBV7-8
CASSLQGAIAYEQYF TGTGCCAGCAGCCTCCAGGGGGCCATCGCCTACGAGCAGTACTTC . TRBD1 TRBJ2-7 TRBV5-5
CASSLGQLFSGNTIYF TGCGCCAGCAGCTTGGGACAGCTTTTCTCTGGAAACACCATATATTTT . . TRBJ1-3 TRBV5-1
CASSADSNEQFF TGCGCCAGCAGCGCTGACAGCAATGAGCAGTTCTTC . . TRBJ2-1 TRBV5-1
CASSIPSAGPTTNEKLFF TGTGCCAGTAGTATACCCTCGGCAGGGCCCACAACTAATGAAAAACTGTTTTTT once . TRBJ1-4 TRBV19
CASSLVLVGNEQFF TGTGCCAGCAGCTTAGTACTAGTGGGGAATGAGCAGTTCTTC . . TRBJ2-1 TRBV7-2
CASSPRQGAREGYTF TGTGCCAGCAGCCCCCGACAGGGGGCGAGGGAAGGCTACACCTTC once TRBD1 TRBJ1-2 TRBV13
CASGLAGGSYNEQFF TGTGCCAGCGGTTTAGCGGGGGGCTCCTACAATGAGCAGTTCTTC . TRBD2 TRBJ2-1 TRBV7-2
CASRAGTGRTEAFF TGTGCCAGCAGGGCCGGGACAGGGAGGACTGAAGCTTTCTTT few TRBD1 TRBJ1-1 TRBV28
CASSQAGTPSYEQYF TGCGCCAGCAGCCAAGCTGGGACTCCTTCCTACGAGCAGTACTTC . . TRBJ2-7 TRBV4-3
CASSSTDTQYF TGTGCCAGCTCTAGCACAGATACGCAGTATTTT . . TRBJ2-3 TRBV28
CASSLVQGGYEQYF TGCGCCAGCAGCTTGGTACAGGGGGGCTACGAGCAGTACTTC . TRBD1 TRBJ2-7 TRBV5-1
CASSPPGQSTDTQYF TGTGCCAGCTCACCACCGGGGCAGAGCACAGATACGCAGTATTTT . . TRBJ2-3 TRBV18
CANSVTSGRLNEQFF TGTGCCAACAGCGTTACTAGCGGGAGACTCAATGAGCAGTTCTTC . TRBD2 TRBJ2-1 TRBV7-9
CASRTLGTGEQYF TGTGCCAGTAGAACCCTAGGGACAGGGGAGCAGTATTTT . TRBD1 TRBJ2-3 TRBV19
CASSLDGTFEQFF TGTGCCAGCAGCTTAGACGGGACATTTGAGCAGTTCTTC . . TRBJ2-1 TRBV7-2
CASSYYRFRTEAFF TGTGCCAGCAGTTACTATCGGTTCCGCACTGAAGCTTTCTTT . . TRBJ1-1 TRBV6-5
CASSLQGANYGYTF TGTGCCAGCAGTTTACAGGGGGCTAACTATGGCTACACCTTC . TRBD1 TRBJ1-2 TRBV28
CASSPPTGGYEQYF TGTGCCAGCTCACCACCGACGGGAGGCTACGAGCAGTACTTC . TRBD2 TRBJ2-7 TRBV18
CASSVPPGHRSYEQYF TGTGCCAGCAGTGTCCCCCCGGGACATCGCTCCTACGAGCAGTACTTC . . TRBJ2-7 TRBV25-1
CASSVDMTGYLNYGYTF TGTGCCAGCAGCGTAGACATGACAGGCTACCTTAACTATGGCTACACCTTC . . TRBJ1-2 TRBV9
CASRRAGSSYEQYF TGTGCCAGTAGGAGGGCAGGGTCCTCCTACGAGCAGTACTTC . . TRBJ2-7 TRBV7-9
CASSQLDRTWYF TGTGCCAGCTCACAATTGGACAGGACATGGTATTTT . TRBD1 TRBJ2-3 TRBV18
CASQATEDSYNEQFF TGTGCCAGCCAAGCCACGGAGGACTCCTACAATGAGCAGTTCTTC . . TRBJ2-1 TRBV9
CASSPRSGSSYNEQFF TGTGCCAGCAGCCCCCGTAGCGGGAGCTCCTACAATGAGCAGTTCTTC . TRBD2 TRBJ2-1 TRBV7-9
CASSLSGRKETQYF TGTGCCAGCAGCTTAAGCGGGAGAAAGGAGACCCAGTACTTC . TRBD2 TRBJ2-5 TRBV7-2
CASSRPKGADYGYTF TGTGCCAGCTCACGGCCAAAGGGGGCGGACTATGGCTACACCTTC . TRBD1 TRBJ1-2 TRBV18
CSATDRDEAFF TGCAGTGCGACGGACAGGGATGAAGCTTTCTTT . TRBD1 TRBJ1-1 TRBV20-1
CASSLTLAGEDTQYF TGCGCCAGCAGCTTGACACTAGCGGGAGAGGATACGCAGTATTTT . TRBD2 TRBJ2-3 TRBV5-1
CASSTRGGEQYF TGTGCCAGCTCCACGAGAGGGGGCGAGCAGTACTTC . . TRBJ2-7 TRBV18
CASRGAINQPQHF TGTGCCAGTAGGGGGGCCATTAATCAGCCCCAGCATTTT few . TRBJ1-5 TRBV19
CASSSRDRSYEQYF TGTGCCAGCAGTTCCCGGGACAGATCCTACGAGCAGTACTTC . TRBD1 TRBJ2-7 TRBV27
CASSPLAGGLETQYF TGTGCCAGCAGCCCTTTGGCGGGAGGGCTGGAGACCCAGTACTTC once TRBD2 TRBJ2-5 TRBV9
CASSAQGLEETQYF TGTGCCAGCAGCGCCCAGGGACTAGAAGAGACCCAGTACTTC once TRBD2 TRBJ2-5 TRBV7-2
CASSQWTSASSYNEQFF TGTGCCAGCAGCCAATGGACTAGCGCGAGCTCCTACAATGAGCAGTTCTTC few TRBD2 TRBJ2-1 TRBV7-8
CAISLPSTAGYGYTF TGTGCCATCAGTTTACCTTCGACAGCCGGCTATGGCTACACCTTC . . TRBJ1-2 TRBV10-3
CASSLARGNTGELFF TGTGCCAGCAGCTTAGCCAGGGGGAACACCGGGGAGCTGTTTTTT . . TRBJ2-2 TRBV7-2
CASSYSGGQGFNEQFF TGTGCCAGCAGTTACTCAGGTGGGCAGGGATTCAATGAGCAGTTCTTC . . TRBJ2-1 TRBV6-5
CASSQPSSGRKQFF TGTGCCAGTAGCCAACCCTCTAGCGGGAGGAAGCAGTTCTTC . TRBD2 TRBJ2-1 TRBV19
CASRSQLTLPSTDTQYF TGTGCCAGCAGATCACAATTGACACTTCCTAGCACAGATACGCAGTATTTT . . TRBJ2-3 TRBV27
CASSSSHGTIETQYF . . . TRBJ2-5 TRBV6-5
CASSPDRGRETQYF TGTGCCAGCAGCCCGGACAGGGGGAGAGAGACCCAGTACTTC . TRBD1 TRBJ2-5 TRBV9
CASSLREYHEQFF TGTGCCAGCAGCTTGCGGGAGTACCATGAGCAGTTCTTC few TRBD2 TRBJ2-1 TRBV4-2
CASSSDPGGGYEQYF TGTGCCAGCAGCTCAGACCCCGGGGGGGGCTACGAGCAGTACTTC . TRBD2 TRBJ2-7 TRBV11-2
CASRSGGPGDTQYF TGTGCCAGCAGAAGTGGAGGACCTGGAGATACGCAGTATTTT . . TRBJ2-3 TRBV27
CASSLGIVQGTYEQYF TGTGCCAGCAGCTTGGGTATCGTGCAGGGAACCTACGAGCAGTACTTC . . TRBJ2-7 TRBV5-4
CASSLDRVYEQYF TGCGCCAGCAGCCTGGACAGGGTCTACGAGCAGTACTTC . TRBD1 TRBJ2-7 TRBV5-1
CAISALRAAPKETQYF TGTGCCATCAGTGCGTTGAGGGCCGCTCCCAAAGAGACCCAGTACTTC . . TRBJ2-5 TRBV10-3